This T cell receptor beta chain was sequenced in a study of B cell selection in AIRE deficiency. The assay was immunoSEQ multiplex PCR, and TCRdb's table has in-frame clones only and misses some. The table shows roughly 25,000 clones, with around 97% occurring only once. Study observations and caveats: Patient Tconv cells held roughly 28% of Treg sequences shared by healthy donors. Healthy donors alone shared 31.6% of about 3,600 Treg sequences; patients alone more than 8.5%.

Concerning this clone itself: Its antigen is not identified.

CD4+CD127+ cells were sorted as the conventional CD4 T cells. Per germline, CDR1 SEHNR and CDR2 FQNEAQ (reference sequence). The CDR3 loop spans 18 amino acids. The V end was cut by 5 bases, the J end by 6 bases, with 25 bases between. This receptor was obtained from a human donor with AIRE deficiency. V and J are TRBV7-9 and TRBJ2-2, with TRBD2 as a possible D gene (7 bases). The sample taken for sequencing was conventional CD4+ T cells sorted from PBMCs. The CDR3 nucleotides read TGTGCCAGCAGCCGGGGAGGGGGAGTCCCCGCGAGGGCCGGGGAGCTGTTTTTT. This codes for CASSRGGGVPARAGELFF. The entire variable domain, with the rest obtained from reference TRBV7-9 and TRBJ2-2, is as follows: DTGVSQNPRHKITKRGQNVTFRCDPISEHNRLYWYRQTLGQGPEFLTYFQNEAQLEKSRLLSDRFSAERPKGSFSTLEIQRTEQGDSAMYLCASSRGGGVPARAGELFFGEGSRLTVL.